Reported below is one T cell receptor beta chain. Its matching antigen is unknown. This CDR3 comprises 15 residues. The V gene lost 0 bases and the J gene lost 3 bases, with 11 bases spanning the gap. Germline CDR1 MGHRA, CDR2 YSYEKL. The authors incorporated unique molecular identifiers into the TCR beta cDNA libraries. Roughly 500,000 cDNA molecules were obtained from roughly 0.93 to 9.6 million T cells. TCRdb re-called the PCR reads with MiXCR, one entry per CDR3 protein. The table has more than 450,000 distinct CDR3 sequences, 44% seen once. The sample comes from a study of post-analysis software for immune sequencing data. As for the study in general: Multiple sclerosis in the patients followed relapsing-remitting, secondary progressive and progressive-relapsing courses. Findings and limits, study-wide: Controls showed lower frequencies than patients for roughly 5 TRBV segments, and TRBV5-6, TRBV5-1 and TRBV20-1 were among these. Significantly decreased normalized Chao1 diversity was recorded for multiple sclerosis patients relative to controls.

The gene calls are TRBV4-1 and TRBJ1-2; D is unresolved. This clonotype was sampled from a girl aged 10 to 17 with multiple sclerosis. What was sequenced was blood. The CDR3 bases are TGCGCCAGCAGCCAAGATGAGGGAAGGTACTATGGCTACACCTTC. Translation: CASSQDEGRYYGYTF.